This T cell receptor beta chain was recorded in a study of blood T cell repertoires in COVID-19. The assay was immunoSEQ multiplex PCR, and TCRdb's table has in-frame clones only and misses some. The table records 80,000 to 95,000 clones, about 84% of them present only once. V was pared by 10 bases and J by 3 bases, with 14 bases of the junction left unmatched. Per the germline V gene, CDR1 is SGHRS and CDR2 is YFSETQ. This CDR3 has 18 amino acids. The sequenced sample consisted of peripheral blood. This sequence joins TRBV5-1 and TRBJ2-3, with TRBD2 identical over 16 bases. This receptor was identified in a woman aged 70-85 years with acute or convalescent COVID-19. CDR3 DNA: TGCGCCCGCAAGGCCGGGACTAGCGGGGGGGCGGATACAGATACGCAGTATTTT. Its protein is CARKAGTSGGADTDTQYF.